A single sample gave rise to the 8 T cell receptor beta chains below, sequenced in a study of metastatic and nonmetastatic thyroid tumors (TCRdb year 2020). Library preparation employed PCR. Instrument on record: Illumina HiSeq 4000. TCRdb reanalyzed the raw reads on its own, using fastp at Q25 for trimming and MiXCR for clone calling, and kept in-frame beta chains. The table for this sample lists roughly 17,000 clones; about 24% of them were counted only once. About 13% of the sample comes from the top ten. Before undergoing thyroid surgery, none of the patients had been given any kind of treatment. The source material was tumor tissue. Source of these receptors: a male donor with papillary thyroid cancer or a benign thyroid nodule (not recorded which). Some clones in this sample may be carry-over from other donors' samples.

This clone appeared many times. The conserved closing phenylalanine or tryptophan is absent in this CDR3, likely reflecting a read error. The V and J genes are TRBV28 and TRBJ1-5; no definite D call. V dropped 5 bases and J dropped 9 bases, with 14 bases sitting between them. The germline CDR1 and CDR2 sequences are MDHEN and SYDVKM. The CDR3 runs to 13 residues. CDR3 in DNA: TGTGCCAGCAGTCCGGGTCGTGTGCTGCCCCAGCATGTT. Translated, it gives CASSPGRVLPQHV.

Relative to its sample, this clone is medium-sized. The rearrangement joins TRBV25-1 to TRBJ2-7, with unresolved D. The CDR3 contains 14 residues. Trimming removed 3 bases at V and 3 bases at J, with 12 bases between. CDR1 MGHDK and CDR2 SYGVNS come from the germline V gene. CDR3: CASSDHNRNYEQYF. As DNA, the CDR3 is TGTGCCAGCAGTGACCACAACAGAAACTACGAGCAGTACTTC.

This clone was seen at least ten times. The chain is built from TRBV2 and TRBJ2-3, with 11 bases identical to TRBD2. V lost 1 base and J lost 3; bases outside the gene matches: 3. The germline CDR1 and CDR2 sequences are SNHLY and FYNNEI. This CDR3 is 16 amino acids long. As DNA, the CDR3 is TGTGCCAGCAGTGAAGACCTAGCGGGAGGAACAGATACGCAGTATTTT. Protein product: CASSEDLAGGTDTQYF. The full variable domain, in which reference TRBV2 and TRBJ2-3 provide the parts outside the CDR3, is EPEVTQTPSHQVTQMGQEVILRCVPISNHLYFYWYRQILGQKVEFLVSFYNNEISEKSEIFDDQFSVERPDGSNFTLKIRSTKLEDSAMYFCASSEDLAGGTDTQYFGPGTRLTVL.

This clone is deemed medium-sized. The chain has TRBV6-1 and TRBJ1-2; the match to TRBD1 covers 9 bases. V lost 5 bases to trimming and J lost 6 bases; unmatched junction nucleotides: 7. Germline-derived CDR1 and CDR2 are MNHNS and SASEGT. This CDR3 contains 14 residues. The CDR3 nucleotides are TGTGCCAGCAGTCAGACAGGGGGGCTTAATGGCTACACCTTC. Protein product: CASSQTGGLNGYTF.

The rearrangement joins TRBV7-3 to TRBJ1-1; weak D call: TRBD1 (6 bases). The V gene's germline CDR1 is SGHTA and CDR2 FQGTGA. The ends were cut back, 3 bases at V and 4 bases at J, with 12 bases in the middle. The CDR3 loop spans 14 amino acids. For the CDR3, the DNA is TGTGCCAGCAGCTTCGGGGGGCTGAGCACTGAAGCTTTCTTT. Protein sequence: CASSFGGLSTEAFF. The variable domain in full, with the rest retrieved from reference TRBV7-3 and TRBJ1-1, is GAGVSQTPSNKVTEKGKYVELRCDPISGHTALYWYRQSLGQGPEFLIYFQGTGAADDSGLPNDRFFAVRPEGSVSTLKIQRTERGDSAVYLCASSFGGLSTEAFFGQGTRLTVV.

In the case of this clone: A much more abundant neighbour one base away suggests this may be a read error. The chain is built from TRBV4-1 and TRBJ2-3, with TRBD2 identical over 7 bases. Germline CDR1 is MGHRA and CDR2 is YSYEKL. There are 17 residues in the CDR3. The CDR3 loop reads CAGSQGETGGGTDTQYF. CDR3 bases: TGCGCCGGCAGCCAAGGCGAAACGGGGGGTGGTACAGATACGCAGTATTTT.

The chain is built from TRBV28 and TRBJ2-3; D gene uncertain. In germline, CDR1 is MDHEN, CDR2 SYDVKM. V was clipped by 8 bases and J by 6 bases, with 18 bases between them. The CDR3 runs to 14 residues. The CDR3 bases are TGTGCCAGCGAACTACAAGAGGCTACGGATACGCAGTATTTT. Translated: CASELQEATDTQYF.

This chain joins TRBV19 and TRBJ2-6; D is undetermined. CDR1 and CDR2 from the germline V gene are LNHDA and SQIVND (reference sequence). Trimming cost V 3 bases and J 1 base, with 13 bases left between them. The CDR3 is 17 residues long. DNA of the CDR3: TGTGCCAGTAGTATCAACCCTAGGGCATCTGGGGCCAACGTCCTGACTTTC. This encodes CASSINPRASGANVLTF. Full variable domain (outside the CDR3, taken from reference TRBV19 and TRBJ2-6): DGGITQSPKYLFRKEGQNVTLSCEQNLNHDAMYWYRQDPGQGLRLIYYSQIVNDFQKGDIAEGYSVSREKKESFPLTVTSAQKNPTAFYLCASSINPRASGANVLTFGAGSRLTVL.